This T cell receptor (beta chain) is from a study of T cell repertoires in cytomegalovirus infection. Study overall: Indications came from public TCR beta signatures; they pointed to CMV infection and to a matching HLA type. Study results and caveats: In two of eight donors, the top clonotype was HLA-C-restricted CMV-specific. People with CMV and the relevant HLA were identified by cumulative public TCR beta family frequency.

Germline V lookup: CDR1 SGHRS, CDR2 YFSETQ. The CDR3 covers 15 residues. MiXCR was run by TCRdb on the reads, yielding one entry per CDR3 protein. Of about 460,000 distinct CDR3 sequences detected, roughly 10% appear once; the ten largest clones hold roughly a tenth. To note about this clonotype: The target antigen is unknown. A much larger clone differs by one base, so this may be a read error.

The clonotype was recovered from a human donor in good health (CMV status not recorded). Some clones in this sample may be carry-over from other donors' samples. This rearrangement joins TRBV5-1 to TRBJ2-2, with D possibly being TRBD1 (6 bases). Specimen: PBMCs. The CDR3 spells CTSSQGSANTGELFF. The CDR3 DNA follows: TGCACCAGCAGCCAGGGGTCCGCGAACACCGGGGAGCTGTTTTTT.